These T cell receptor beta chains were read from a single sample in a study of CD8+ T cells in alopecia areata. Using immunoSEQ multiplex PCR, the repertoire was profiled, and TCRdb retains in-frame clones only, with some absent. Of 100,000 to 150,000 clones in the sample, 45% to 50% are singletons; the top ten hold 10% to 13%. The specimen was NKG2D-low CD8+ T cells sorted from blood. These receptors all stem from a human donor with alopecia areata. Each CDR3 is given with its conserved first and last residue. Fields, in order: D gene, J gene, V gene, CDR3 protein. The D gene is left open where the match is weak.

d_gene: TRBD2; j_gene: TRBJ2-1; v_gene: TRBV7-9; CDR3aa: CASSWTSWEQFF
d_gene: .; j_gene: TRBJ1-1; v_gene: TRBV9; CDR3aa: CASSGSGDTTEAFF
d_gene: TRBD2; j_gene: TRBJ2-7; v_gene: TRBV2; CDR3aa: CASSESGAVGYEQYF
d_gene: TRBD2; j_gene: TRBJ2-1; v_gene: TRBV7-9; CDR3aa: CASSPPGTRGHNEQFF
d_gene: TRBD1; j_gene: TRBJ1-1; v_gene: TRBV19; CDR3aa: CASTLGQGNTEAFF
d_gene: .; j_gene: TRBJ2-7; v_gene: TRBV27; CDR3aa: CASSTYYEQYF
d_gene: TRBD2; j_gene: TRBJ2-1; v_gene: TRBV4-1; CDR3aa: CASSPLHSGSFDEQFF
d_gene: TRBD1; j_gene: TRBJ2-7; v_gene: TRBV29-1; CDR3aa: CSVSRGSSYEQYF
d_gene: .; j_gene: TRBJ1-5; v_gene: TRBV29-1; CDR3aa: CSVVSGGDQPQHF
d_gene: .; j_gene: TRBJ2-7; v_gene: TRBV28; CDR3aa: CASSFVLINSYEQYF
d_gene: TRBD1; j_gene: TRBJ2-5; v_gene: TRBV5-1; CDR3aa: CASGQEETQYF
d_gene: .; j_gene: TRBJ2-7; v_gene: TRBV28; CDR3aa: CASSSVSHEQYF
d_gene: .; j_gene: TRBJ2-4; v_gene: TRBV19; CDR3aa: CASTPPGKGLDDIQYF
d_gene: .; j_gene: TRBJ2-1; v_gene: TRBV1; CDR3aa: CTSSPTSGIYNEQFF
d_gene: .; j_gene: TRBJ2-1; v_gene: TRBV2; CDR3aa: CASSESGLPYNEQFF
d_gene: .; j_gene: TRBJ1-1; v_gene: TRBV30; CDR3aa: CALVPGTEAFF
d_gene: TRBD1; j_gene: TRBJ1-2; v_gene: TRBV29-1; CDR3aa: CSVGPLGQGRDYGYTF
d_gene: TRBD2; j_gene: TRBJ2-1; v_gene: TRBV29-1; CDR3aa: CSVLGREGHNEQFF
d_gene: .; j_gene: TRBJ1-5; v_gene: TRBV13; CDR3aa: CASSRGNQPQHF
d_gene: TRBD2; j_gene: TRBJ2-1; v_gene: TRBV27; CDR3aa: CASSPSVAGGRENEQFF
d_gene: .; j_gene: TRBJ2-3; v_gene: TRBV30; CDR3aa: CAWSVVGTSTDTQYF
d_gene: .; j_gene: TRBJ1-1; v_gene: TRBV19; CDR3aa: CASGTRGIAEAFF
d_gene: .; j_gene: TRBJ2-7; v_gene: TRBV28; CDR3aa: CASSLTRDGTYEQYF
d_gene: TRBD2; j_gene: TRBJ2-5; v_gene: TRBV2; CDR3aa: CASSKLAGKTQYF
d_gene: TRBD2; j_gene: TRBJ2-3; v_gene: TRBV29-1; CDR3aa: CSVEVAGLSTDTQYF
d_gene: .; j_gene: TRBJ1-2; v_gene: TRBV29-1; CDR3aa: CSVESQGGYTF
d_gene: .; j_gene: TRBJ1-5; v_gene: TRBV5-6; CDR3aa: CASSVGTTPQHF
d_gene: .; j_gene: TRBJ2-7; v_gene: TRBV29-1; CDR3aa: CSVERAPATYEQYF
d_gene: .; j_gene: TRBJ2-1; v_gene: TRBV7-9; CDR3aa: CASTLGSSGSGEQFF
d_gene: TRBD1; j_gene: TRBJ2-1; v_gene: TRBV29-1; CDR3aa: CSVEDHRDRVNEQFF
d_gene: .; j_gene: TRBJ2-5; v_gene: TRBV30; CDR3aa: CAWSVEETQYF
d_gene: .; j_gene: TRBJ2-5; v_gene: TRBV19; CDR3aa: CASSMVLQSGMEQYF
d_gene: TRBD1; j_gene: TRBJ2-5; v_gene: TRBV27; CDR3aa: CASSRPGQGETQYF
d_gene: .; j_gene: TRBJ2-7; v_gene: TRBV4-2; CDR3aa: CATREPDSYEQYF
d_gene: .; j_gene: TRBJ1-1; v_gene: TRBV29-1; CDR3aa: CSVSTGEAFF
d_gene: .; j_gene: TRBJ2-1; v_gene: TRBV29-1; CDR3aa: CSVEAGQRAKQFF
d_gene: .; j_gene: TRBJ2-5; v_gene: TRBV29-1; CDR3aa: CSVTHDSGETQYF
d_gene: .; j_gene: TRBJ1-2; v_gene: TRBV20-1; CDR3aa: CSARGDGYTF
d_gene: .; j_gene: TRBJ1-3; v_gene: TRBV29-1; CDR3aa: CSVLGGNSGNTIYF
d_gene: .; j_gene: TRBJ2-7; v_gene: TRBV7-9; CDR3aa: CASSLYAGTGLMEQYF
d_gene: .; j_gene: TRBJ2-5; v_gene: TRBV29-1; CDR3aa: CSVEDGTSPEAQYF
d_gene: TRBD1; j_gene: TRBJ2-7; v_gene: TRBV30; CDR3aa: CAWSPGTESSYEQYF
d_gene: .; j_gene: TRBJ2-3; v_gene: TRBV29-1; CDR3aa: CSVEDLLADTQYF
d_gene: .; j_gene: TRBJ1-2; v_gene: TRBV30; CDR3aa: CAWSVGLSYGYTF
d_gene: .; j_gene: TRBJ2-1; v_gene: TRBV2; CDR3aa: CASTPNEQFF
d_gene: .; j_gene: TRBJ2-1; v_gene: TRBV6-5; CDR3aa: CASSYSSQPNEQFF
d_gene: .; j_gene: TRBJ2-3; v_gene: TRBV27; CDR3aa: CASSSLADTQYF
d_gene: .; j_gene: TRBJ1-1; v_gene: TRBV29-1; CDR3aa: CSVGTPSTEAFF